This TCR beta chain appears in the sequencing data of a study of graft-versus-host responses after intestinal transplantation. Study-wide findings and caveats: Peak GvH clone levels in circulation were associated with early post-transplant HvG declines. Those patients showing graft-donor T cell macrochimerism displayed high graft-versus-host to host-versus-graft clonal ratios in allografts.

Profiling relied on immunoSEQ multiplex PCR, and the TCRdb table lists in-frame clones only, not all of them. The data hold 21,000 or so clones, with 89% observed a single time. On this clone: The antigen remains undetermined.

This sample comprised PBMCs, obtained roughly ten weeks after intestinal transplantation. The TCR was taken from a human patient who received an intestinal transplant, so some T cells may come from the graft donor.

CDR3 loop: CASSLEIPGFTEAFF. CDR3 nucleotides: TGTGCCAGCAGCTTAGAAATTCCAGGGTTCACTGAAGCTTTCTTT. This sequence joins TRBV7-2 and TRBJ1-1; weak D call: TRBD1 (5 bases). The V gene lost 1 base and the J gene lost 4 bases, with 13 bases spanning the gap. Germline lookup yields CDR1 SGHTA and CDR2 FQGNSA. CDR3 length equals 15 residues.